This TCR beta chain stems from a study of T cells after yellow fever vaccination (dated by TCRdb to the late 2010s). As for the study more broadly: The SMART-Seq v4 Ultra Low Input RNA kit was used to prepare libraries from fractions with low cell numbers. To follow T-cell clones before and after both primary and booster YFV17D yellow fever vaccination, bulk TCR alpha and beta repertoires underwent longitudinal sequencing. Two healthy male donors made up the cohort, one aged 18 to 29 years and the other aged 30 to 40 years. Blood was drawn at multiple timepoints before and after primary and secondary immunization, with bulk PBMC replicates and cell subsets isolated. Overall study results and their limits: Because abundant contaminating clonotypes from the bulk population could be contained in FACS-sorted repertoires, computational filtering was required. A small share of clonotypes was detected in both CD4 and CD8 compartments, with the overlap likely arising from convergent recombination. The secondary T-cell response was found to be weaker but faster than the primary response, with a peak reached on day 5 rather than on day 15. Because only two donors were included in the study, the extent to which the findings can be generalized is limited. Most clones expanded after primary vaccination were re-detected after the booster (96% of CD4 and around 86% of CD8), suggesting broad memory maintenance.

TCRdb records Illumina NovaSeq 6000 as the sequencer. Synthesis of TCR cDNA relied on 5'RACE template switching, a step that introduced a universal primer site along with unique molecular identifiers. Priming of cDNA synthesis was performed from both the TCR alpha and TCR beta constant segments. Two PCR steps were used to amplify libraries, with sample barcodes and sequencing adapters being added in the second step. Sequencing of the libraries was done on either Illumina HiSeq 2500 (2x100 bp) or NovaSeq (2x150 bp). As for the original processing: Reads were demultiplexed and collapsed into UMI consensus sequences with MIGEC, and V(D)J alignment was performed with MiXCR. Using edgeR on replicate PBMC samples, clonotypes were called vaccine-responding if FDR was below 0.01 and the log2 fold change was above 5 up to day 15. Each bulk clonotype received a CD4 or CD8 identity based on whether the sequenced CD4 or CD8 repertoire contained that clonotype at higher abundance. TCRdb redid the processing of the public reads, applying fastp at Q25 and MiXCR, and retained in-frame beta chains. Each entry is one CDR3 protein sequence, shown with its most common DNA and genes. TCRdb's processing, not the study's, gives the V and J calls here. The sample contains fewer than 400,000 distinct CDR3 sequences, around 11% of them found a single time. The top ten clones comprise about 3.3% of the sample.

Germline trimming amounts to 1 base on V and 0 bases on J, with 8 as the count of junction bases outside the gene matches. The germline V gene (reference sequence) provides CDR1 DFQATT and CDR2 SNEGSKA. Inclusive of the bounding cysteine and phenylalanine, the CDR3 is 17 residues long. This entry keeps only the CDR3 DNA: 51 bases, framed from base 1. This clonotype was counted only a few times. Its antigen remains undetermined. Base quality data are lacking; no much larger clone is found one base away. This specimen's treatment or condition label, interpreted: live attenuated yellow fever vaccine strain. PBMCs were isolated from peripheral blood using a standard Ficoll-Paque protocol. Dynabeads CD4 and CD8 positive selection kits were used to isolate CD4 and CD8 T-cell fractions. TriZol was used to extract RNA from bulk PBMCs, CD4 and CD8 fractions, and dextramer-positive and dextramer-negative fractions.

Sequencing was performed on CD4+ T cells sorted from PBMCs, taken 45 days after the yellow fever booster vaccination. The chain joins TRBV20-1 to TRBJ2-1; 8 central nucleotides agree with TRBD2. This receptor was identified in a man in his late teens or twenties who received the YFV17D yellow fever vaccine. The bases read TGCAGTGCTAGAGCTCCTAGCGGGCAGAGCTCCTACAATGAGCAGTTCTTC. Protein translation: CSARAPSGQSSYNEQFF.